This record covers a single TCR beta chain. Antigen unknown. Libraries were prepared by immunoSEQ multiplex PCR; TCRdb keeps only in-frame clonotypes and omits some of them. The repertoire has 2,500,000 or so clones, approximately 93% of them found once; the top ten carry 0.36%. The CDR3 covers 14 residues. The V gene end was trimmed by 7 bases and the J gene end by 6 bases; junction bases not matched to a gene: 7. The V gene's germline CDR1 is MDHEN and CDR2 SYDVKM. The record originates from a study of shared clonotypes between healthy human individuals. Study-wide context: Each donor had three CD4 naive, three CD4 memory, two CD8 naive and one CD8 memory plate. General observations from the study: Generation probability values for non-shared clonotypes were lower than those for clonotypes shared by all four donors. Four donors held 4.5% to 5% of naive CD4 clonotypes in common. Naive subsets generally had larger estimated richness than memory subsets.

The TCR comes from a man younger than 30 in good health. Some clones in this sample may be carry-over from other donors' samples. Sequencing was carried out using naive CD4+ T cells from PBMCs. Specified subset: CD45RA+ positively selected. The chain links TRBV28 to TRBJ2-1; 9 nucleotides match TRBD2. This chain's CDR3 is CASTIRGLANEQFF. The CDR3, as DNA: TGTGCCAGCACCATTCGGGGACTAGCCAATGAGCAGTTCTTC.